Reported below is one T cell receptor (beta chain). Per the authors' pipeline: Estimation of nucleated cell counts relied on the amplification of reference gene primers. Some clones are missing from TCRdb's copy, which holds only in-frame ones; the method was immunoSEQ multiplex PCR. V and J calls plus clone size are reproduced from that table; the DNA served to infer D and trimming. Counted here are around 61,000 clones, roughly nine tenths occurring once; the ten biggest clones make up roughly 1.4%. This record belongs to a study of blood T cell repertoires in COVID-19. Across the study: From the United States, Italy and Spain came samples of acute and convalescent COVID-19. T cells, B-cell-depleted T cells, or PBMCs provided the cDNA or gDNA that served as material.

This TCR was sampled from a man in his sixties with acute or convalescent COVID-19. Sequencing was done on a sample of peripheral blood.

The CDR3: CATSDSHSSGANVLTF. CDR3 DNA sequence: TGTGCCACCAGTGATTCCCATAGCTCTGGGGCCAACGTCCTGACTTTC. The chain uses TRBV24-1 and TRBJ2-6; no reliable D call. Germline V gene data show CDR1 as KGHDR and CDR2 as SFDVKD. V was cut by 2 bases and J by 0 bases, with 7 bases left in between. The CDR3 spans 16 residues.